This T cell receptor beta chain was retrieved from a study of blood T cell repertoires in COVID-19. Study-level information: In each case, the material was cDNA or gDNA derived from T cells, B-cell-depleted T cells, or PBMCs.

Sequencing used immunoSEQ multiplex PCR; TCRdb keeps in-frame clones, though not all of them. The sample shows under 300,000 clones, 70% to 90% of them seen only once. This clone was observed a single time. Source material: peripheral blood. This clonotype was sampled from a woman aged 55-69 years with active or convalescent COVID-19.

The CDR3 DNA reads TGTGCCAGCAGCCGCCGACAGGTGGAGACCCAGTACTTC. Encoded protein: CASSRRQVETQYF. The chain couples TRBV5-8 to TRBJ2-5, with a possible D match to TRBD1 (6 bases). The V gene's germline CDR1 is SGHTS and CDR2 YDEGEE. CDR3 length: 13 amino acids. V shed 4 bases and J shed 5 bases, with 12 bases lying between them.